A single sample gave rise to the 30 T cell receptor beta chains below, sequenced in a study of STAT5B mutations in CD4+ large granular lymphocyte leukemia. This table comes from immunoSEQ multiplex PCR, and its TCRdb copy is limited to in-frame clones, with some not included. The data show roughly 30,000 clones, with around 67% seen just once and 2% held by the top ten. Specimen: CD4+ T cells from blood buffy coats. Receptors originate from a human donor in good health.

The chain uses TRBV5-5 and TRBJ2-5; 10 nucleotides match TRBD2. The V and J ends lost 4 bases and 4 bases, in that order; junction bases with no gene match: 7. Germline CDR1 SGHKS, CDR2 YYEKEE (reference sequence). The CDR3 runs to 15 residues. DNA for the CDR3: TGTGCCAGCAGCCCCGGGACTAGCGTCGGAGAGACCCAGTACTTC. It specifies CASSPGTSVGETQYF.

The CDR3, as DNA: TGCGCCAGCAGCCATATTGAATGGGGTTCTGGGGCCAACGTCCTGACTTTC. It translates to CASSHIEWGSGANVLTF. This chain uses TRBV5-1 with TRBJ2-6; no clear D. The CDR3 length is 17 residues. The V gene lost 4 bases and the J gene lost 1 base, with 15 bases spanning the gap. Germline CDR1 is SGHRS and CDR2 is YFSETQ.

This clone was counted only a few times. CDR3 amino acids: CSGEGGDGYTF. The CDR3 bases are TGCAGCGGCGAAGGCGGGGATGGCTACACCTTC. V usage is TRBV29-1 and J usage is TRBJ1-2; D remains unclear. The CDR3 consists of 11 residues. V gave up 7 bases and J gave up 6 bases, with 12 bases separating them. Per the germline V gene, CDR1 is SQVTM and CDR2 is ANQGSEA.

The chain carries TRBV7-2 and TRBJ2-7; TRBD1 matches at 7 bases. There are 15 residues in the CDR3. With V trimmed by 5 bases and J by 3 bases, 10 bases remained unmatched. Germline CDR1 SGHTA, CDR2 FQGNSA. The CDR3 here is CASSGIQGTNYEQYF. In nucleotides, the CDR3 is TGTGCCAGCAGCGGGATACAGGGGACCAACTACGAGCAGTACTTC.

The chain links TRBV11-2 to TRBJ2-7; possible D gene TRBD2, 5 bases. Germline lookup yields CDR1 SGHAT and CDR2 FQNNGV. Trimming removed 5 bases at V and 5 bases at J, with 19 bases between. This CDR3 spans 15 amino acids. The CDR3 DNA sequence: TGTGCCAGCAGCCCCGGACGAGGGAATTCGAACGAGCAGTACTTC. It translates to CASSPGRGNSNEQYF. Full variable domain (missing parts from reference TRBV11-2 and TRBJ2-7): EAGVAQSPRYKIIEKRQSVAFWCNPISGHATLYWYQQILGQGPKLLIQFQNNGVVDDSQLPKDRFSAERLKGVDSTLKIQPAKLEDSAVYLCASSPGRGNSNEQYFGPGTRLTVT.

This clone was seen once. The genes are TRBV11-2 and TRBJ2-2; no clear D. The CDR3 is 16 residues long. V was cut by 1 base and J by 0 bases, with 9 bases left in between. Germline V gene data show CDR1 as SGHAT and CDR2 as FQNNGV. The CDR3 nucleotides read TGTGCCAGCAGCTTAGCACAGCCGTCGAACACCGGGGAGCTGTTTTTT. Translating it yields CASSLAQPSNTGELFF.

The chain is built from TRBV6-1 and TRBJ1-6, with D tentatively TRBD1 (5 bases). Germline V gene sequence: CDR1 MNHNS, CDR2 SASEGT. Trimming took 4 bases from V and 5 from J, leaving 12 bases between them. This CDR3 contains 15 residues. The chain's CDR3 is CASSVAGTNNSPLHF. CDR3 coding DNA: TGTGCCAGCAGTGTGGCAGGGACTAATAATTCACCCCTCCACTTT.

This clone was counted only a few times. The chain joins TRBV19 to TRBJ1-1; no firm D call. The CDR3 spans 13 residues. Between the trimmed V and J ends, which lost 3 bases and 5 bases, there was a span of 10 bases. Germline V gene sequence: CDR1 LNHDA, CDR2 SQIVND (reference sequence). The CDR3 coding sequence is TGTGCCAGTAGTATCCAGCCGGGGACTGAAGCTTTCTTT. It codes for CASSIQPGTEAFF.

This clone was counted a single time. The chain uses TRBV19 and TRBJ2-1; D may be TRBD1 or TRBD2 (6 bases each). V shed 6 bases and J shed 7 bases, with 16 bases lying between them. Per the germline V gene, CDR1 is LNHDA and CDR2 is SQIVND (reference sequence). The CDR3 is 14 amino acids. CDR3 nucleotides: TGTGCCAGTAGGCTTTCGGGGGCGGGTAATGAGCAGTTCTTC. Translated, it gives CASRLSGAGNEQFF.

The chain employs TRBV5-5 and TRBJ2-5; a possible D gene is TRBD2 (6 bases). CDR1 is SGHKS, CDR2 YYEKEE, per germline (reference sequence). V gave up 0 bases and J gave up 8 bases, with 11 bases separating them. The CDR3 is 13 amino acids. This chain's CDR3 is CASSLGLVNTQYF. In DNA, the CDR3 is TGTGCCAGCAGCTTGGGACTAGTGAATACCCAGTACTTC.

This clone has a single count. The rearrangement uses TRBV6-1 and TRBJ2-1, with TRBD2 matching over 9 bases. This CDR3 has 15 amino acids. CDR1 MNHNS and CDR2 SASEGT come from the germline V gene. The V segment lost 6 bases and the J segment 0 bases; nucleotides outside the gene matches: 3. The CDR3 coding sequence is TGTGCCAGCAGCCTAGCGGGGAGCTCCTACAATGAGCAGTTCTTC. Translated, it gives CASSLAGSSYNEQFF.

The chain couples TRBV4-2 to TRBJ2-1; 10 nucleotides align to TRBD2. CDR1 and CDR2 from the germline V gene are LGHNA and YNFKEQ. V lost 0 bases, J lost 2 bases, and 7 bases stayed unmatched. CDR3 length: 18 amino acids. The CDR3 DNA reads TGTGCCAGCAGCCAAGAATTGCTAGCGGGGGTCACCTACAATGAGCAGTTCTTC. Its protein is CASSQELLAGVTYNEQFF.

This sequence joins TRBV5-1 and TRBJ1-5; unclear D gene. The CDR3 is 13 amino acids. Per the germline V gene, CDR1 is SGHRS and CDR2 is YFSETQ. The germline V and J ends were trimmed by 9 bases and 1 base, with 11 bases remaining between them. This CDR3 reads CATRLGSNQPQHF. CDR3 bases: TGCGCCACCAGACTAGGGAGCAATCAGCCCCAGCATTTT.

This chain connects TRBV9 to TRBJ2-3, with TRBD2 matching over 10 bases. Trimming cost V 4 bases and J 0 bases; bases outside gene matches: 5. CDR3 length: 16 residues. In germline, CDR1 is SGDLS, CDR2 YYNGEE. In DNA, the CDR3 is TGTGCCAGCAGCAAAGTACTAGCGGGGAGCACAGATACGCAGTATTTT. As protein: CASSKVLAGSTDTQYF.

There are a few counts of this clone. The rearrangement links TRBV6-1 to TRBJ1-1; D not resolved. Looked up from germline, CDR1 is MNHNS and CDR2 is SASEGT. The length of the CDR3 is 15 residues. Trimming cost V 1 base and J 0 bases, with 9 bases left between them. CDR3 nucleotides: TGTGCCAGCAGTGAAGGAGGAGGAATGAACACTGAAGCTTTCTTT. It translates to CASSEGGGMNTEAFF.

This chain joins TRBV19 and TRBJ1-5; D not resolved. The germline V gene has CDR1 LNHDA and CDR2 SQIVND (reference sequence). The CDR3 has 14 residues. Trimming pared 2 bases from V and 5 bases from J, leaving 10 bases between. CDR3 DNA: TGTGCCAGTAGTATAAGACGGGCGGATCAGCCCCAGCATTTT. Residues: CASSIRRADQPQHF. Variable domain in full (rest from reference TRBV19 and TRBJ1-5): DGGITQSPKYLFRKEGQNVTLSCEQNLNHDAMYWYRQDPGQGLRLIYYSQIVNDFQKGDIAEGYSVSREKKESFPLTVTSAQKNPTAFYLCASSIRRADQPQHFGDGTRLSIL.

The sample holds a few counts of this clone. The chain recombines TRBV4-1 with TRBJ2-1; 7 nucleotides align to TRBD1. The CDR3 length is 11 residues. The ends lost 6 bases at V and 10 bases at J; junction bases unmatched: 3. Germline lookup yields CDR1 MGHRA and CDR2 YSYEKL. CDR3 region: CASSRDREQFF. DNA of the CDR3: TGCGCCAGCAGTAGGGACAGAGAGCAGTTCTTC.

The chain couples TRBV4-3 to TRBJ2-3; the match to TRBD1 covers 7 bases. V shed 2 bases and J 4 bases; nucleotides not matched to a gene: 0. The CDR3 totals 13 residues. From germline, CDR1 is LGHNA and CDR2 YSLEER. The CDR3: CASSQQGADTQYF. The CDR3 nucleotides read TGCGCCAGCAGCCAACAGGGGGCAGATACGCAGTATTTT.

The chain has TRBV7-2 and TRBJ1-2; D call uncertain. Germline assignment: CDR1 SGHTA and CDR2 FQGNSA. The length of the CDR3 is 12 residues. V was pared by 6 bases and J by 9 bases, with 14 bases between. Written as DNA, the CDR3 is TGTGCCAGCAGTCCCGCAGGTTTAAGCTACACCTTC. It yields the protein CASSPAGLSYTF.

In DNA, the CDR3 is TGTGCCAGCAGCTCTAAGGGCGGGGTAAGCTCCTACGAGCAGTACTTC. Protein: CASSSKGGVSSYEQYF. This chain connects TRBV7-2 to TRBJ2-7; D might be TRBD2 (6 bases). Germline V gene sequence: CDR1 SGHTA, CDR2 FQGNSA. Trimming took 4 bases from V and 0 from J, leaving 16 bases between them. CDR3 length equals 16 residues.

This chain uses TRBV28 with TRBJ1-5; D not resolved. Trimming removed 5 bases at V and 9 bases at J, with 11 bases between. Germline CDR1 reads MDHEN; CDR2 reads SYDVKM. This CDR3 contains 12 residues. In DNA form, the CDR3 reads TGTGCCAGCAGTCCCCCAAACCGGCCCCAGCATTTT. Its protein product is CASSPPNRPQHF.

The gene calls are TRBV7-3 and TRBJ2-7; 9 bases are a match to TRBD1. Germline-derived CDR1 and CDR2 are SGHTA and FQGTGA. The CDR3 is 14 residues long. With 5 bases clipped from V and 1 base from J, the junction kept 3 bases outside the gene matches. The DNA for the CDR3 is TGTGCCAGCAGCCCGGACAGGGGATCCTACGAGCAGTACTTC. Translation gives CASSPDRGSYEQYF.

The V call is TRBV5-1, the J call TRBJ1-1, with D maybe TRBD1 (6 bases). The germline CDR1 and CDR2 sequences are SGHRS and YFSETQ. The CDR3 is made up of 15 amino acids. The V gene lost 2 bases and the J gene lost 1 base, with 12 bases spanning the gap. DNA for the CDR3: TGCGCCAGCAGCTTCGGGGGCGCGGAGAACACTGAAGCTTTCTTT. It encodes CASSFGGAENTEAFF.

The chain couples TRBV7-2 to TRBJ2-3; weak D call: TRBD1 (6 bases). Germline-derived CDR1 and CDR2 are SGHTA and FQGNSA. This CDR3 is built from 13 residues. The germline V and J ends were trimmed by 6 bases and 4 bases, with 11 bases remaining between them. In DNA, the CDR3 is TGTGCCAGCAGTCGTAAGGGGGCAGATACGCAGTATTTT. It translates to CASSRKGADTQYF.

This clone was counted only a few times. The gene calls are TRBV5-1 and TRBJ2-7; tentatively, D is TRBD1 (6 bases). Trimming removed 3 bases at V and 3 bases at J, with 16 bases between. This CDR3 is built from 15 residues. Germline V CDR1 and CDR2: SGHRS, YFSETQ. As DNA, the CDR3 is TGCGCCAGCAGCTCTGACCTGGACAGAAACTACGAGCAGTACTTC. As protein: CASSSDLDRNYEQYF. Complete variable domain (other parts from reference TRBV5-1 and TRBJ2-7): KAGVTQTPRYLIKTRGQQVTLSCSPISGHRSVSWYQQTPGQGLQFLFEYFSETQRNKGNFPGRFSGRQFSNSRSEMNVSTLELGDSALYLCASSSDLDRNYEQYFGPGTRLTVT.

The rearrangement joins TRBV6-1 to TRBJ2-5, with unresolved D. CDR3 length: 14 residues. The V end lost 6 bases, the J end lost 3 bases, and 14 bases lay between the germline ends. CDR1 and CDR2 from the germline V gene are MNHNS and SASEGT. The CDR3 here is CASSPGLLKETQYF. The CDR3 DNA reads as TGTGCCAGCAGCCCGGGCCTGCTAAAAGAGACCCAGTACTTC.

The J gene is TRBJ2-3, the V gene TRBV7-6, with no clear D. Trimming took off 5 bases at V and 0 bases at J, with 9 bases between the two ends. There are 14 residues in the CDR3. Germline lookup yields CDR1 SGHVS and CDR2 FNYEAQ. The DNA for the CDR3 is TGTGCCAGCAGCCGACGCCCTAGCACAGATACGCAGTATTTT. Residues: CASSRRPSTDTQYF.

This chain connects TRBV7-9 to TRBJ2-1, with 9 bases matching TRBD2. With 8 bases clipped from V and 0 bases from J, the junction kept 8 bases outside the gene matches. CDR3 length: 16 amino acids. Germline CDR1 SEHNR, CDR2 FQNEAQ (reference sequence). CDR3 in DNA: TGTGCCAGCGGACTACTTAGCGGGAGCTCCTACAATGAGCAGTTCTTC. This encodes CASGLLSGSSYNEQFF.

This chain links TRBV2 with TRBJ1-3; D not resolved. V gave up 1 base and J gave up 2 bases, with 12 bases separating them. This CDR3 is built from 16 residues. CDR1 SNHLY and CDR2 FYNNEI come from the germline V gene. The CDR3 DNA reads as TGTGCCAGCAGTGAAGGGAGGAACACTCCTGGAAACACCATATATTTT. Its protein is CASSEGRNTPGNTIYF.

This clone has only a few counts. V gene TRBV19 combines with J gene TRBJ1-1, with D perhaps TRBD1 (5 bases). V was clipped by 8 bases and J by 4 bases, with 20 bases between them. The length of the CDR3 is 15 residues. Germline-derived CDR1 and CDR2 are LNHDA and SQIVND (reference sequence). The CDR3 DNA sequence: TGTGCCAGTGGCTACGGGGGGGACGGAGCCACTGAAGCTTTCTTT. Protein sequence: CASGYGGDGATEAFF. Combining the CDR3 with reference TRBV19 and TRBJ1-1 gives the whole variable domain DGGITQSPKYLFRKEGQNVTLSCEQNLNHDAMYWYRQDPGQGLRLIYYSQIVNDFQKGDIAEGYSVSREKKESFPLTVTSAQKNPTAFYLCASGYGGDGATEAFFGQGTRLTVV.